The TCR beta chain under discussion was sequenced for a study of T cells in Graves' hyperthyroidism and ophthalmopathy. General study results and limits: Ophthalmopathy, as predicted by the model, came a median about seven months after the prediction.

There are many counts of this clonotype. Its antigen is undetermined. Amplified TCR beta CDR3 regions came from RNA transcripts. HTBI primers were the set used in a first-round RT-PCR of the TCR CDR3. TCRdb re-analysed the multiplex PCR reads in MiXCR, keeping a single row per CDR3 protein. This table has around 350,000 distinct CDR3 sequences, approximately 19% appearing once. The CDR3 has 15 amino acids. The germline V gene encodes CDR1 DFQATT and CDR2 SNEGSKA (reference sequence). V was pared by 2 bases and J by 4 bases, with 9 bases of the junction left unmatched. V is TRBV20-1 and J is TRBJ1-2; 8 bases agree with TRBD1. Source material: blood. This receptor was identified in a young woman with Graves' hyperthyroidism. CDR3 in DNA: TGCAGTGCTAGACTCCACGGACAGGGCAGCTATGGCTACACCTTC. Translation: CSARLHGQGSYGYTF.